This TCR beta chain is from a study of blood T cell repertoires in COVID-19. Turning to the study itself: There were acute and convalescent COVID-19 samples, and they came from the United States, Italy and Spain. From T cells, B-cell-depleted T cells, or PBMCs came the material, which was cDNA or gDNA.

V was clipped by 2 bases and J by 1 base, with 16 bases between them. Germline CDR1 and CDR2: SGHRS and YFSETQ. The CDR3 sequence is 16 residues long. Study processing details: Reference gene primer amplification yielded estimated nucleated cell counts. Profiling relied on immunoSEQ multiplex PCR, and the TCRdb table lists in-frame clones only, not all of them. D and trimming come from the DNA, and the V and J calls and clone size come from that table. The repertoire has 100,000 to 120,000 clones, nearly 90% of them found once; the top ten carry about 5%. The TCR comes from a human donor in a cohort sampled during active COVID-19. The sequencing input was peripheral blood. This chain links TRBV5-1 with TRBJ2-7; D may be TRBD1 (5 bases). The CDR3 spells CASSLGDSLSSYEQYF. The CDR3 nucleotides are TGCGCCAGCAGCTTAGGGGATTCCCTTTCGTCCTACGAGCAGTACTTC.